The sequence of this T cell receptor (beta chain) was determined in a study of neurological immune-mediated disorders. Volunteers attending a blood bank in Maryland, USA, served as healthy controls. This clonotype has at least ten counts. Each CDR3 protein gets one entry after TCRdb re-called the 5' RACE reads with MiXCR. This table holds around 80,000 distinct CDR3 sequences, about a tenth found once. V dropped 0 bases and J dropped 7; count of bases not matched to a gene: 6. Germline assignment: CDR1 SQVTM and CDR2 ANQGSEA. The CDR3 sequence is 15 residues long. Material: PBMCs. V usage is TRBV29-1 and J usage is TRBJ2-1; 10 bases align to TRBD1. This clonotype was sampled from a man aged 40-49 years in good health. CDR3 sequence reads: CSVEDLGTGVNEQFF. In DNA, the CDR3 is TGCAGCGTTGAAGATCTCGGGACAGGGGTAAATGAGCAGTTCTTC.